The present T cell receptor beta chain was sequenced within a study of T cells in Graves' hyperthyroidism and ophthalmopathy. The CDR3 has 13 residues. Germline CDR1 MDHEN, CDR2 SYDVKM. V was trimmed by 2 bases and J by 2 bases, leaving 6 bases between them. The study excluded patients with uncontrolled infection, other autoimmune disease, pregnancy or lactation. This clonotype has a count of ten or more. Amplification of TCR beta CDR3 regions used RNA as the template. HTBI primers were employed in a first-round RT-PCR of the TCR CDR3. MiXCR, applied by TCRdb to the multiplex PCR reads, yields one record per CDR3 protein. The repertoire holds 250,000 to 300,000 distinct CDR3 sequences, over 15% seen once, with less than 70% in the top ten.

This TCR came from a woman aged 55-70 years with Graves' ophthalmopathy. The rearrangement links TRBV28 to TRBJ1-2, with no clear D. The sample taken for sequencing was blood. CDR3 bases: TGTGCCAGCAGTTTAAACGGGAACTATGGCTACACCTTC. Residues: CASSLNGNYGYTF.